The entry below gives a single TCR beta chain sequence along with its context. Deletions cut 3 bases from V and 5 bases from J, with 17 bases between. Per germline, CDR1 MNHNS and CDR2 SASEGT. The CDR3 sequence is 16 residues long. The sample is drawn from a study of long-term antiretroviral therapy in people with HIV. At the survey level, the v3.0 immunoSEQ assay was run. The assay was immunoSEQ multiplex PCR, and TCRdb's table has in-frame clones only and misses some. The data contain some 28,000 clones, about 86% of them seen just once; the ten biggest clones take up less than 6%. The chain has TRBV6-1 and TRBJ2-1; D possibly corresponds to TRBD1 (5 bases). The material was unsorted PBMCs, obtained 0.8 years after starting antiretroviral therapy. The clonotype was recovered from a woman in her twenties or thirties with HIV. Here the CDR3 DNA reads TGTGCCAGCAGTGACTACAGGACCCCCAAAAACAATGAGCAGTTCTTC. It translates to CASSDYRTPKNNEQFF.